Below, 26 T cell receptor beta chains from the same sample are listed, as sequenced in a study of blood T cells in healthy people across ages. Then a second PCR, running about 6 to 12 cycles, was carried out with a sample-barcoded 5' primer and a J-beta primer mix. TCRdb redid the calling of the 5' RACE reads with MiXCR, one entry per CDR3 protein. The sample records about 670,000 distinct CDR3 sequences, around 52% being singletons. Specimen: blood. The receptors stem from a woman aged 80 or over in good health.

This rearrangement joins TRBV7-6 to TRBJ1-2, with TRBD1 matching 7 bases. CDR1 and CDR2 (germline): SGHVS, FNYEAQ. V shed 4 bases and J 7 bases; nucleotides not matched to a gene: 9. CDR3 length equals 14 residues. CDR3: CASSSSGTASGYTF. The CDR3 bases are TGTGCCAGCAGCTCCTCCGGGACAGCTTCTGGCTACACCTTC.

The rearrangement uses TRBV5-1 and TRBJ2-1, with a tentative D call TRBD1 (6 bases). The J call may be faulty, since TRBJ2-7 better matches the DNA end. The CDR3 runs 15 residues. Germline CDR1 reads SGHRS; CDR2 reads YFSETQ. For the CDR3, the DNA is TGCGCCAGCAGCTGGGGGCGGAGCTCCTACAATGAGCAGTACTTC. Amino acid sequence: CASSWGRSSYNEQYF.

The chain recombines TRBV20-1 with TRBJ2-1; 9 positions match TRBD2. V lost 1 base to trimming and J lost 9 bases; unmatched junction nucleotides: 16. There are 17 residues in the CDR3. Germline-derived CDR1 and CDR2 are DFQATT and SNEGSKA (reference sequence). The DNA of the CDR3 is TGCAGTGCTAGAGCGCAGATCAGGCTAGCGGGATGGGGTGAGCAGTTCTTC. This gives the protein CSARAQIRLAGWGEQFF.

The V and J genes are TRBV20-1 and TRBJ2-3; 11 bases align to TRBD2. V shed 6 bases, J shed 0 bases, and the junction held 8 bases outside the gene matches. This CDR3 spans 16 amino acids. Germline CDR1 reads DFQATT; CDR2 reads SNEGSKA (reference sequence). The CDR3 DNA sequence: TGCAGTGCCAAAACTAGCGGGGGCACTAGCACAGATACGCAGTATTTT. This gives the protein CSAKTSGGTSTDTQYF.

Note on this clonotype: A much larger clone differs by one base, so this may be a read error. The chain carries TRBV27 and TRBJ2-7, with 10 bases identical to TRBD1. J gave up 10 bases and V 3 bases, and 12 bases lay outside the gene matches. The CDR3 loop spans 15 amino acids. Germline CDR1 is MNHEY and CDR2 is SMNVEV (reference sequence). The CDR3 here is CASSFRTGGPEAQYF. The CDR3 region has the DNA TGTGCCAGCAGTTTTCGGACAGGGGGGCCAGAGGCCCAGTACTTC.

This clonotype has at least ten counts. The chain links TRBV20-1 to TRBJ2-5; TRBD2 agrees at 11 bases. Germline V gene data show CDR1 as DFQATT and CDR2 as SNEGSKA (reference sequence). This CDR3 has 16 residues. V lost 6 bases and J lost 5; bases outside the gene matches: 14. The CDR3 DNA follows: TGCAGTGCAGTCGGGACTAGCGGATATACTCAGGAGACCCAGTACTTC. It is translated as CSAVGTSGYTQETQYF.

The chain is built from TRBV29-1 and TRBJ2-5; 9 positions agree with TRBD2. J lost 8 bases, V lost 3 bases, and 7 bases had no gene match. CDR1 and CDR2 from the germline V gene are SQVTM and ANQGSEA. The CDR3 has 13 residues. The CDR3: CSVESSGGTTQYF. CDR3 in DNA: TGCAGCGTTGAGAGTAGCGGGGGCACTACCCAGTACTTC. Based on the CDR3 plus reference TRBV29-1 and TRBJ2-5, the full variable domain is SAVISQKPSRDICQRGTSLTIQCQVDSQVTMMFWYRQQPGQSLTLIATANQGSEATYESGFVIDKFPISRPNLTFSTLTVSNMSPEDSSIYLCSVESSGGTTQYFGPGTRLLVL.

This clonotype was detected many times. The rearrangement uses TRBV24-1 and TRBJ2-1; TRBD2 matches 12 bases. Germline trimming cut 4 bases from V and 8 bases from J; bases unmatched to any gene: 8. The CDR3 is 16 amino acids. Looked up from germline, CDR1 is KGHDR and CDR2 is SFDVKD. CDR3 in amino acids: CATSDRGLAGRDEQFF. The CDR3 bases are TGTGCCACCAGTGACCGGGGACTAGCGGGTAGGGATGAGCAGTTCTTC.

This clonotype was observed once. The chain joins TRBV29-1 to TRBJ1-6, with D perhaps TRBD1 (5 bases). Per germline, CDR1 SQVTM and CDR2 ANQGSEA. The CDR3 totals 10 residues. Trimming cost V 6 bases and J 13 bases, with 10 bases left between them. The CDR3 spells CSVRGKPLHF. CDR3 DNA: TGCAGCGTAAGGGGCAAGCCCCTCCACTTT.

This chain joins TRBV4-1 and TRBJ2-5, with D perhaps matching TRBD2 (5 bases). Trimming took 2 bases from V and 0 from J, leaving 13 bases between them. Germline assignment: CDR1 MGHRA and CDR2 YSYEKL. This CDR3 is 16 amino acids long. Here the CDR3 reads CASSQSPAEYQETQYF. The CDR3 coding sequence is TGCGCCAGCAGCCAAAGTCCAGCGGAGTACCAAGAGACCCAGTACTTC.

There are a few counts of this clonotype. A read error may be the cause here, since a much bigger clone is one base away. This rearrangement joins TRBV6-5 to TRBJ1-6; possibly TRBD1 for D (5 bases). Trimming left V 5 bases short and J 4 bases short, with 12 bases between. The germline gives CDR1 MNHEY, CDR2 SVGAGI. The CDR3 runs to 15 residues. The CDR3, as DNA: TGTGCCAGCAGTAGGGGCCGGGTTTATAATTCACCCCTCCACTTT. As protein: CASSRGRVYNSPLHF.

This clonotype was seen just once. This chain uses TRBV29-1 with TRBJ1-2; a weak D match, TRBD1 (5 bases). This CDR3 region has 13 residues. Trimming took off 4 bases at V and 3 bases at J, with 12 bases between the two ends. Germline V lookup: CDR1 SQVTM, CDR2 ANQGSEA. The CDR3 region is CSVVVQADYGYTF. CDR3 nucleotide sequence: TGCAGCGTTGTAGTACAGGCGGACTATGGCTACACCTTC.

Of note for this clonotype: A much bigger clone sits one base away, suggesting this may be a read error. The genes are TRBV29-1 and TRBJ2-7; D unclear. The CDR3 length is 10 residues. Per germline, CDR1 SQVTM and CDR2 ANQGSEA. The V gene lost 2 bases and the J gene lost 9 bases, with 8 bases spanning the gap. This CDR3 is CSVEQRLQYF. CDR3 sequence (DNA): TGCAGCGTTGAACAGAGATTGCAGTACTTC.

In regard to this clonotype: Mismatch with germline at one junction end may stem from a read error. This sequence joins TRBV5-1 and TRBJ1-5, with 9 bases identical to TRBD1. Germline loops: CDR1 SGHRS, CDR2 YFSETQ. CDR3 length equals 14 residues. As DNA, the CDR3 is TGCGCCAGCAGCTTAGGACAGGGGAATCGGCCCCAGCATTTT. This gives the protein CASSLGQGNRPQHF.

A word on this clonotype: One junction end disagrees with the germline gene, perhaps due to a read error. The rearrangement links TRBV5-1 to TRBJ1-2; the D is unclear. The CDR3 consists of 14 residues. Germline CDR1 and CDR2: SGHRS and YFSETQ. The CDR3 loop reads CASSSEDFNDGYTF. In nucleotides, the CDR3 is TGCGCCAGCAGCTCCGAGGACTTTAACGATGGCTACACCTTC.

V gene TRBV5-1 combines with J gene TRBJ2-4; TRBD2 matches at 8 bases. This CDR3 is built from 14 residues. J was trimmed by 8 bases and V by 6 bases; bases with no gene match: 10. The germline CDR1 and CDR2 sequences are SGHRS and YFSETQ. CDR3 DNA sequence: TGCGCCAGCAACGACCTCAGCGGGAGAGACATTCAGTACTTC. Encoded protein: CASNDLSGRDIQYF.

The chain employs TRBV11-1 and TRBJ2-1, with TRBD2 identical over 9 bases. The J call may be mistaken, given a closer DNA end match to TRBJ2-7. Germline CDR1 and CDR2: SGHAT and FQDESV (reference sequence). The CDR3 length is 16 residues. CDR3 region: CASSPSSGDSYNEQYF. DNA for the CDR3: TGTGCCAGCAGCCCTTCTAGCGGGGATTCCTACAATGAGCAGTACTTC.

This clonotype was seen many times. The chain recombines TRBV5-1 with TRBJ2-3; D is unresolved. The CDR3 loop spans 12 amino acids. V lost 4 bases and J 7 bases, leaving 10 bases between the germline ends. The V gene's germline CDR1 is SGHRS and CDR2 YFSETQ. The CDR3 protein is CASSPQSYTQYF. The CDR3 nucleotides read TGCGCCAGCAGCCCCCAGTCTTATACGCAGTATTTT. The full variable domain, completed using reference TRBV5-1 and TRBJ2-3, is KAGVTQTPRYLIKTRGQQVTLSCSPISGHRSVSWYQQTPGQGLQFLFEYFSETQRNKGNFPGRFSGRQFSNSRSEMNVSTLELGDSALYLCASSPQSYTQYFGPGTRLTVL.

The chain employs TRBV14 and TRBJ2-5; TRBD1 matches 8 bases. The germline CDR1 and CDR2 sequences are SGHDN and FVKESK. The CDR3 runs to 15 residues. The ends lost 4 bases at V and 2 bases at J; junction bases unmatched: 6. This CDR3 is CASSRGQEPQETQYF. The DNA of the CDR3 is TGTGCCAGCAGCCGGGGACAGGAACCGCAAGAGACCCAGTACTTC.

This rearrangement joins TRBV20-1 to TRBJ2-4; weak D call: TRBD2 (5 bases). Germline loops: CDR1 DFQATT, CDR2 SNEGSKA (reference sequence). The V and J ends lost 3 bases and 3 bases respectively, with 9 bases between them. The CDR3 contains 13 residues. CDR3 DNA sequence: TGCAGTGCTAGGCTCCGGGGCAAAAACATTCAGTACTTC. Amino acids: CSARLRGKNIQYF.

This clonotype was picked up many times. The V call is TRBV12-3 or TRBV12-4, the J call TRBJ2-1; TRBD1 agrees at 8 bases. The CDR3 is 16 amino acids. Trimming at V came to 6 bases and at J to 0 bases, leaving 7 bases not matched to a gene. DNA for the CDR3: TGTGCCAGCAGCCGCCGTGGACAGGGCTCCTACAATGAGCAGTTCTTC. Encoded protein: CASSRRGQGSYNEQFF.

This clonotype showed up many times. The chain recombines TRBV6-5 with TRBJ2-1; 7 bases are a match to TRBD2. The V gene's germline CDR1 is MNHEY and CDR2 SVGAGI. The CDR3 length is 16 residues. The V gene end was trimmed by 0 bases and the J gene end by 8 bases; junction bases not matched to a gene: 10. CDR3 DNA: TGTGCCAGCAGTTACTCGTGGTCCGGGGGGAGCTATGAGCAGTTCTTC. Translation gives CASSYSWSGGSYEQFF.

In regard to this clonotype: A much larger clone sits a single nucleotide away, making a read error possible. The chain employs TRBV10-2 and TRBJ1-1, with D possibly TRBD1 on 5 matching bases. Per germline, CDR1 WSHSY and CDR2 SAAADI. The CDR3 totals 13 residues. As DNA, the CDR3 is TGCGCCACGCGGGGGACGGCGAACAATGAAGCTTTCTTT. It translates to CATRGTANNEAFF.

This clonotype was detected once. A much larger clone lies a single base off, so this may be a read error. The chain recombines TRBV20-1 with TRBJ2-4, with TRBD2 identical over 7 bases. Germline CDR1 is DFQATT and CDR2 is SNEGSKA (reference sequence). This CDR3 comprises 15 residues. CDR3 in amino acids: CSAPDYRLAKNTQYF. As DNA, the CDR3 is TGCAGTGCTCCCGACTACCGACTAGCCAAAAACACTCAGTACTTC.

The chain links TRBV4-1 to TRBJ2-1, with 11 bases that match TRBD2. The CDR3 consists of 18 residues. The germline V gene has CDR1 MGHRA and CDR2 YSYEKL. Trimming at V came to 1 base and at J to 0 bases, leaving 5 bases not matched to a gene. The CDR3 nucleotides read TGCGCCAGCAGCCAAGGGACTAGCGGGTTAAGCTCCTACAATGAGCAGTTCTTC. This codes for CASSQGTSGLSSYNEQFF.

The chain links TRBV7-9 to TRBJ1-6; tentative D call: TRBD1 (5 bases). V was cut by 5 bases and J by 0 bases, with 17 bases left in between. The CDR3 spans 18 residues. Germline loops: CDR1 SEHNR, CDR2 FQNEAQ (reference sequence). The CDR3 loop reads CASSRTIYRSSYNSPLHF. The DNA for the CDR3 is TGTGCCAGCAGCCGAACCATATACAGGAGCTCCTATAATTCACCCCTCCACTTT.